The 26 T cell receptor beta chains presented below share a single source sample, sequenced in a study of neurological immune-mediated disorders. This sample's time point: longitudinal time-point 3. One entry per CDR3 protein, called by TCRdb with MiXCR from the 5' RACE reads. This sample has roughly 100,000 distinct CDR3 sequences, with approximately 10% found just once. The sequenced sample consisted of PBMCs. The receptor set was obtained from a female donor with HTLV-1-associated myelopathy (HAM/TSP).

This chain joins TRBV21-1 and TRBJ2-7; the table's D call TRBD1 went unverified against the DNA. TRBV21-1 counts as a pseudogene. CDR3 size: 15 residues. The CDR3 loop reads CVSSKVVADRAKQYF. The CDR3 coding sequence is TGTGTCAGCAGCAAAGTGGTGGCCGATCGGGCGAAGCAGTACTTC.

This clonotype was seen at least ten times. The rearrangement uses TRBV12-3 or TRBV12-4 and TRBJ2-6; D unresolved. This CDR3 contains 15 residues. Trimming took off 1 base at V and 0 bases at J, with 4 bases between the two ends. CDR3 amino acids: CASSLVTSGANVLTF. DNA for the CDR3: TGTGCCAGCAGTTTAGTGACCTCTGGGGCCAACGTCCTGACTTTC.

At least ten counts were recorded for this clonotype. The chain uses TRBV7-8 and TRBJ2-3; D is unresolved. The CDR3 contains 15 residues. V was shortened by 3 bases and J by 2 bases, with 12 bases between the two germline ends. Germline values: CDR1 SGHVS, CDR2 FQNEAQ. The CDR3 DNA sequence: TGTGCCAGCAGCTTTGTTCTTCCCTACACAGATACGCAGTATTTT. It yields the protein CASSFVLPYTDTQYF.

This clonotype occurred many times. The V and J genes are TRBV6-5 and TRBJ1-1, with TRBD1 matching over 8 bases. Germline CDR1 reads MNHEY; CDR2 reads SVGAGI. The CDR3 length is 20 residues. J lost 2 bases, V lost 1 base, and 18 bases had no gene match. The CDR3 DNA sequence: TGTGCCAGCAGTTACTTAAGGACAGGGCATCGGGGGGTCGGAAACACTGAAGCTTTCTTT. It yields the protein CASSYLRTGHRGVGNTEAFF.

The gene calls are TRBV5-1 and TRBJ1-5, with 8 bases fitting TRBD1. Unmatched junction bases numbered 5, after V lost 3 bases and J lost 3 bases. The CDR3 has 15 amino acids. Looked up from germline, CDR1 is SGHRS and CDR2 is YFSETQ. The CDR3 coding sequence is TGCGCCAGCAGCTCCGGGACAGGTGACAATCAGCCCCAGCATTTT. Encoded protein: CASSSGTGDNQPQHF. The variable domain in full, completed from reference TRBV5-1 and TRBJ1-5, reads KAGVTQTPRYLIKTRGQQVTLSCSPISGHRSVSWYQQTPGQGLQFLFEYFSETQRNKGNFPGRFSGRQFSNSRSEMNVSTLELGDSALYLCASSSGTGDNQPQHFGDGTRLSIL.

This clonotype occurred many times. The DNA for the CDR3 is TGTGCCAGCAGCCGCGAACAGCTCTCCTACAATGAGCAGTTCTTC. Residues: CASSREQLSYNEQFF. The gene calls are TRBV6-2 or TRBV6-3 and TRBJ2-1, with no clear D. V was cut by 6 bases and J by 0 bases, with 12 bases left in between. The germline CDR1 and CDR2 sequences are MNHEY and SVGEGT. This CDR3 is 15 amino acids long.

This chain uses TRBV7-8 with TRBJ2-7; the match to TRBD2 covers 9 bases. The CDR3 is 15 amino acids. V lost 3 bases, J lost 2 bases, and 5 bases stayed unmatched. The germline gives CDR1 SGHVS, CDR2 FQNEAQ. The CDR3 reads CASSFASGETYEQYF. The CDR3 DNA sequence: TGTGCCAGCAGCTTTGCTAGCGGGGAAACCTACGAGCAGTACTTC.

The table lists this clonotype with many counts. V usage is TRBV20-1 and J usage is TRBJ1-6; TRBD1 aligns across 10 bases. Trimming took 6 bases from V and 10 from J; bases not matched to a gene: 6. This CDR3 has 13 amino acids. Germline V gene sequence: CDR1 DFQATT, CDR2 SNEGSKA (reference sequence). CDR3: CSAPGQGMSPLHF. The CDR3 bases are TGCAGTGCCCCGGGACAGGGGATGTCACCCCTCCACTTT.

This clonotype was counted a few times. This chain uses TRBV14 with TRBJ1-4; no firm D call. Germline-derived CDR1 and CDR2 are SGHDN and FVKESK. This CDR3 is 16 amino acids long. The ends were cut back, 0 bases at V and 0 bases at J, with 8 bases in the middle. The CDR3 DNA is TGTGCCAGCAGCCAAGATGCGGTAGCAACTAATGAAAAACTGTTTTTT. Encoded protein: CASSQDAVATNEKLFF.

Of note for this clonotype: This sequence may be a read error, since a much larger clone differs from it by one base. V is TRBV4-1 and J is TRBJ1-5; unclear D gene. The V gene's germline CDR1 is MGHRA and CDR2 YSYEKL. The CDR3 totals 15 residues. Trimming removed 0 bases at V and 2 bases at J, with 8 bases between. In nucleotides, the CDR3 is TGCGCCAGCAGCCAAGATGGGAGGCGCAATCAGCCCCAGCATTTT. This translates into CASSQDGRRNQPQHF.

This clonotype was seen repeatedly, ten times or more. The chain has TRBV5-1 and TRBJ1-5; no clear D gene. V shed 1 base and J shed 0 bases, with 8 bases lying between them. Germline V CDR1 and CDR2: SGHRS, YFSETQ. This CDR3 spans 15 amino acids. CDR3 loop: CASSLRPDSNQPQHF. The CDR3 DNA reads TGCGCCAGCAGCTTGCGGCCGGATAGCAATCAGCCCCAGCATTTT.

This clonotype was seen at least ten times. The CDR3 protein is CASSRSGTPTQSGNTIYF. DNA for the CDR3: TGCGCCAGCAGCCGATCCGGGACCCCTACCCAATCCGGAAACACCATATATTTT. The V call is TRBV4-1, the J call TRBJ1-3, with D possibly TRBD1 on 5 matching bases. Germline CDR1 MGHRA, CDR2 YSYEKL. V was pared by 4 bases and J by 4 bases, with 23 bases between. CDR3 size: 18 residues.

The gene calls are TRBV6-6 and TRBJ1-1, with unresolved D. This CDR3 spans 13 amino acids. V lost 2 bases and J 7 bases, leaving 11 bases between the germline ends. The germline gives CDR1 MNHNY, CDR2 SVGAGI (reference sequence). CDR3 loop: CASSYQVIGEAFF. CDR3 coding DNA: TGTGCCAGCAGTTACCAGGTTATCGGTGAAGCTTTCTTT.

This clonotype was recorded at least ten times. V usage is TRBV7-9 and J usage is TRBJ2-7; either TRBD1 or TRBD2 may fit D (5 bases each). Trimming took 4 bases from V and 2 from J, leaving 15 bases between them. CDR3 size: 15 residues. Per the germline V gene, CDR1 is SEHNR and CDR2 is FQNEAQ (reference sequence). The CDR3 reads CASSSLRDGTYEQYF. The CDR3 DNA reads TGTGCCAGCAGCTCCCTCCGGGACGGTACCTACGAGCAGTACTTC.

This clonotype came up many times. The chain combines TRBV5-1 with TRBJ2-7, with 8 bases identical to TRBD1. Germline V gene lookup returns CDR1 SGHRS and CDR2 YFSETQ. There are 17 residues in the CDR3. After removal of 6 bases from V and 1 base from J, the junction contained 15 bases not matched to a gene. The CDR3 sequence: CASTWGPGQALSYEQYF. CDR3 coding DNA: TGCGCCAGCACCTGGGGTCCGGGACAGGCTTTATCCTACGAGCAGTACTTC.

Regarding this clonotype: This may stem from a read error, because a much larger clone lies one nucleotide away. The CDR3 DNA follows: TGTGCCAGCAGCTTATTTGTGGGAAGCACTGAAGCTTTCTTT. Translated, it gives CASSLFVGSTEAFF. V is TRBV11-1 and J is TRBJ1-1; D is uncertain. The CDR3 spans 14 residues. Germline V gives CDR1 SGHAT, CDR2 FQDESV (reference sequence). V lost 2 bases, J lost 4 bases, and 11 bases lay in between.

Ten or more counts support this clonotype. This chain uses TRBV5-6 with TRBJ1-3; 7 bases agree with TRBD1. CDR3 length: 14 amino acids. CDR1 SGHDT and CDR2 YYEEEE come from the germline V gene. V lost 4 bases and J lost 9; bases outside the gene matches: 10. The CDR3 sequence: CASSGTATGATIYF. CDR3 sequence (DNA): TGTGCCAGCAGCGGGACAGCTACTGGAGCCACCATATATTTT.

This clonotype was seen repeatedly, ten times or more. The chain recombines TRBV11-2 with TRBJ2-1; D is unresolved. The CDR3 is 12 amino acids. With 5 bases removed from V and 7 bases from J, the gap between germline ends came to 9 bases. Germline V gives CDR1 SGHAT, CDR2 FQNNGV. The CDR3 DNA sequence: TGTGCCAGCAGCAAATGGGCTAATGAGCAGTTCTTC. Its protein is CASSKWANEQFF.

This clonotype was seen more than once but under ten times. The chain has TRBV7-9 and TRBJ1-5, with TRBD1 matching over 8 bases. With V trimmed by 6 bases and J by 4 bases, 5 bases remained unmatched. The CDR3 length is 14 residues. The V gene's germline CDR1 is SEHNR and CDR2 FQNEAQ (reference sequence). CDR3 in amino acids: CASRAGTGNQPQHF. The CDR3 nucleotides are TGTGCCAGCAGGGCCGGGACAGGTAATCAGCCCCAGCATTTT.

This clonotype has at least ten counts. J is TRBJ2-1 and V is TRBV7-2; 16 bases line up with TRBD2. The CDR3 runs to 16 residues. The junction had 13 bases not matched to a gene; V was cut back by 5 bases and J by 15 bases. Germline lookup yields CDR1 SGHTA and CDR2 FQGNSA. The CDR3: CASSALAGTSGGGGFF. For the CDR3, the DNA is TGTGCCAGCAGCGCGTTAGCCGGGACTAGCGGGGGGGGTGGGTTCTTC.

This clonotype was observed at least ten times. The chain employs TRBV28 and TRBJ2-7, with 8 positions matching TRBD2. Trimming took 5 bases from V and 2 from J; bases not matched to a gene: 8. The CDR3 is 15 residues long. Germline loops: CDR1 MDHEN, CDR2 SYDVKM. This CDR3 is CASSAPGRATYEQYF. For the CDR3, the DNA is TGTGCCAGCAGTGCCCCCGGGAGGGCGACCTACGAGCAGTACTTC.

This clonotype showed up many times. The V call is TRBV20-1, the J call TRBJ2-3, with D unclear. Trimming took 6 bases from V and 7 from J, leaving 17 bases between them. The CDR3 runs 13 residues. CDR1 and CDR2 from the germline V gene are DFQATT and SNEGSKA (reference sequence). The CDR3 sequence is CSARPLGSHTQYF. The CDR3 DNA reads TGCAGTGCCAGGCCCTTAGGTTCTCATACGCAGTATTTT.

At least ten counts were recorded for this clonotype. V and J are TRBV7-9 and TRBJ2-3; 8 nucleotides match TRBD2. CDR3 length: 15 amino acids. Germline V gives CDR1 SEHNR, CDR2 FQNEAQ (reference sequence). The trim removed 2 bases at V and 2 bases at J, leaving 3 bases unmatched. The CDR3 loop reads CASSLPGGATDTQYF. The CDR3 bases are TGTGCCAGCAGCTTACCGGGGGGGGCCACAGATACGCAGTATTTT.

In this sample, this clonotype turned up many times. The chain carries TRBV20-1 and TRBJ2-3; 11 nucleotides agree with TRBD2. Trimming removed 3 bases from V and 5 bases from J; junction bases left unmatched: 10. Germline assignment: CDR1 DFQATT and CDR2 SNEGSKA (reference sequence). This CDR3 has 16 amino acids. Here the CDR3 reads CSARRFSGGAGDTQYF. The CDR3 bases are TGCAGTGCTAGGAGGTTTAGCGGGGGGGCCGGAGATACGCAGTATTTT.

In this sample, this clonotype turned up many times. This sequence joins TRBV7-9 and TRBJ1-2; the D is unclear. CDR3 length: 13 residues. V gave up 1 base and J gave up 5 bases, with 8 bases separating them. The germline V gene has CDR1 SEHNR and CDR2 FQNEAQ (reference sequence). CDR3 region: CASSLVEAYGYTF. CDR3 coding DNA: TGTGCCAGCAGCTTAGTGGAGGCGTATGGCTACACCTTC.

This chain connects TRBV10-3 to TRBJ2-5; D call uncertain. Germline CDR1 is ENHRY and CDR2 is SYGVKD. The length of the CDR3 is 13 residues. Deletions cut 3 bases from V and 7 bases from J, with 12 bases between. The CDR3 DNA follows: TGTGCCATCAGTGAAGCCGGTTCAGGGACCCAGTACTTC. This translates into CAISEAGSGTQYF.